Listed below are T cell receptor beta chains from one sample, sequenced in a study of T cells in tuberculosis. Method: immunoSEQ multiplex PCR; TCRdb's copy keeps in-frame clones and lacks some. This sample has tens of thousands of clones, with roughly 79% found just once. Sequencing was performed on CD1b-GMM tetramer-negative cells sorted from PBMCs. These receptors all stem from an adult woman with latent tuberculosis. The CDR3 runs from the conserved cysteine through the conserved F or W. D genes are given only for firm matches. Rows give clone size only sometimes, using once, few, many, or a class for an expanded clone.

>NA|TRBV7-9|TRBD2|TRBJ2-4
TGTGCCAGCAGCTTAGTGGCTAGCGGGGGGGCCTCAGCCAAAAACATTCAGTACTTC
CASSLVASGGASAKNIQYF
>NA|TRBV27|NA|TRBJ2-4
TGTGCCAGTCCTAGGACAGGAGGGGGAAACATTCAGTACTTC
CASPRTGGGNIQYF
>NA|TRBV7-3|TRBD2|TRBJ2-2
TGTGCCAGCAGCTTAGCGGGGGGTAGCACCGGGGAGCTGTTTTTT
CASSLAGGSTGELFF
>few|TRBV5-8|NA|TRBJ1-5
TGTGCCAGCAGGAGGTCCGGGCAGCCCCAGCATTTT
CASRRSGQPQHF
>few|TRBV5-4|TRBD1|TRBJ2-1
TGTGCCAGCAGCCCCAGGGGGTGGTATGACGTCGATGAGCAGTTCTTC
CASSPRGWYDVDEQFF
>NA|TRBV2|NA|TRBJ1-4
TGTGCCAGCAAAGGAGGGACTAATGAAAAACTGTTTTTT
CASKGGTNEKLFF
>NA|TRBV29-1|NA|TRBJ2-7
TGCAGCGTTACCTCGAGCCATTTCTACGAGCAGTACTTC
CSVTSSHFYEQYF
>NA|TRBV9|TRBD1|TRBJ2-7
TGTGCCAGCAGCGTAGCCCCGGGACAGGGGGCCGGAGAGCAGTACTTC
CASSVAPGQGAGEQYF
>NA|TRBV6-5|NA|TRBJ1-3
TGTGCCAGCAGTTACTCGAACAGGCCCTCTGGAAACACCATATATTTT
CASSYSNRPSGNTIYF
>NA|TRBV7-9|NA|TRBJ1-6
TGTGCCAGCAGCTTGAAAGGGGGAAGCTCCTATAATTCACCCCTCCACTTT
CASSLKGGSSYNSPLHF
>NA|TRBV5-4|NA|TRBJ1-3
TGTGCCAGCAGCGGACAGAGCTCTGGAAACACCATATATTTT
CASSGQSSGNTIYF
>NA|TRBV5-8|NA|TRBJ1-1
TGTGCCAGCAGCCCCGGAAGGGAGGCTGAAGCTTTCTTT
CASSPGREAEAFF
>NA|TRBV5-1|TRBD2|TRBJ2-5
TGCGCCAGCAGCTGGGGGGGGGAGACCCAGTACTTC
CASSWGGETQYF
>NA|TRBV14|TRBD2|TRBJ2-1
TGTGCCAGCAGCAGGCCGGGACTAGCGGGACCGAGCTCCTACAATGAGCAGTTCTTC
CASSRPGLAGPSSYNEQFF
>NA|TRBV11-2|NA|TRBJ2-7
TGTGCCTCGTCCGGGAGAAGTCCCCACGAGCAGTACTTC
CASSGRSPHEQYF
>NA|TRBV6-1|NA|TRBJ2-1
TGTGCCAGCAGTGGGAACGGGAGACACGGGGATGAGCAGTTCTTC
CASSGNGRHGDEQFF
>NA|TRBV7-2|NA|TRBJ1-1
TGTGCCAGCAGCGAGGGCGGGGGGTACACTGAAGCTTTCTTT
CASSEGGGYTEAFF
>NA|TRBV6-6|NA|TRBJ1-3
TGTGCCAGCAGTCACCAGCGGGACTCTGGAAACACCATATATTTT
CASSHQRDSGNTIYF
>NA|TRBV4-2|TRBD2|TRBJ2-3
TGTGCCAGCAGCCAAGGGACTAGCGGGGGGGCGGGAGGCACAGATACGCAGTATTTT
CASSQGTSGGAGGTDTQYF
>few|TRBV7-2|TRBD1|TRBJ1-2
TGTGCCAGCAGCCCGTTGGCAGGGGGCGGCTATGGCTACACCTTC
CASSPLAGGGYGYTF
>NA|TRBV5-5|NA|TRBJ2-5
TGTGCCAGCAGCGAGGACTACTTTCAAGAGACCCAGTACTTC
CASSEDYFQETQYF
>NA|TRBV18|NA|TRBJ1-1
TGTGCCAGCTCACCAGGCCCTAACACTGAAGCTTTCTTT
CASSPGPNTEAFF
>NA|TRBV19|TRBD1|TRBJ2-6
TGTGCCAGTAGTGCCCAGACAGGGGGCTCTGGGGCCAACGTCCTGACTTTC
CASSAQTGGSGANVLTF
>NA|TRBV7-3|TRBD1|TRBJ2-5
TGTGCCAGCAGCGCAGGGGGCGGGAAAGAGACCCAGTACTTC
CASSAGGGKETQYF
>NA|TRBV7-9|TRBD2|TRBJ2-1
TGTGCCAGCAGCTTTACTAGCGGCTACAATGAGCAGTTCTTC
CASSFTSGYNEQFF
>NA|TRBV9|TRBD1|TRBJ2-2
TGTGCCAGCACCCTCCGGGACAGGGGGTCGAACACCGGGGAGCTGTTTTTT
CASTLRDRGSNTGELFF
>NA|TRBV5-4|NA|TRBJ2-3
TGTGCCAGCAGCTTGGGGGAGAGAGATACGCAGTATTTT
CASSLGERDTQYF
>NA|TRBV5-4|TRBD1|TRBJ1-2
TGTGCCAGCAACCCGGGACAGGACGCGTATGGCTACACCTTC
CASNPGQDAYGYTF
>NA|TRBV6-5|NA|TRBJ2-1
TGTGCCAGCAGGCCATCGGGACAAGGTTACAATGAGCAGTTCTTC
CASRPSGQGYNEQFF
>NA|TRBV27|TRBD1|TRBJ1-2
TGTGCCAGCAGTTTGACGACAGGGGCAAGCTATGGCTACACCTTC
CASSLTTGASYGYTF
>NA|TRBV7-2|NA|TRBJ2-1
TGTGCCAGCAGCTCGGGTTCCTACAATGAGCAGTTCTTC
CASSSGSYNEQFF
>NA|TRBV2|TRBD1|TRBJ2-7
TGTGCCAGCAGGGGGACAGGCTACTCCTACGAGCAGTACTTC
CASRGTGYSYEQYF
>NA|TRBV6-1|TRBD2|TRBJ2-7
TGTGCCAGCATAGCAAGCGAGGGTACTAGCGGGAGGACTTACTTC
CASIASEGTSGRTYF
>NA|TRBV2|TRBD2|TRBJ2-7
TGTGCCAGCAGGGCCCGACTAGCGGGGGCCTCCTACGAGCAGTACTTC
CASRARLAGASYEQYF
>NA|TRBV4-1|TRBD2|TRBJ2-7
TGCGCCAGCAGCCAAGACCATAGCGGGAGCCGCTCCTACGAGCAGTACTTC
CASSQDHSGSRSYEQYF
>few|TRBV10-3|NA|TRBJ2-7
TGTGCCATCAGCGTGGTAGGGGATCTCTACGAGCAGTACTTC
CAISVVGDLYEQYF
>NA|TRBV19|NA|TRBJ1-2
TGTGCCAGTAGTTACAGGGAGTCAGGCTATGGCTACACCTTC
CASSYRESGYGYTF
>NA|TRBV6-1|NA|TRBJ1-1
TGTGCCAGCAGTTTAGACAGAAAAGGTCCTGAAGCTTTCTTT
CASSLDRKGPEAFF
>NA|TRBV10-3|TRBD1|TRBJ2-7
TGTGCCATCAGTGACCCGGACAGGGTAGGCCCCTACGAGCAGTACTTC
CAISDPDRVGPYEQYF
>NA|TRBV18|NA|TRBJ1-2
TGTGCCAGCTCACCGGAAAGGGGAAGCTACACCTTC
CASSPERGSYTF
>NA|TRBV9|NA|TRBJ1-3
TGTGCCAGCAGCAAAGGAGGGTTAGGAAACACCATATATTTT
CASSKGGLGNTIYF
>few|TRBV11-2|TRBD2|TRBJ2-5
TGTGCCAGCAGCCCGGGGGGACTAGCGGGGCTCGGGGAGACCCAGTACTTC
CASSPGGLAGLGETQYF
>once|TRBV19|NA|TRBJ2-7
TGTGCCAGTAGTACCGGGATTGAGCAGTACTTC
CASSTGIEQYF
>NA|TRBV19|NA|TRBJ1-2
TGTGCCAGTAGTCCTTACAGCTCCCATGGCTACACCTTC
CASSPYSSHGYTF
>once|TRBV6-1|NA|TRBJ2-3
TGTGCCAGCAACCTTTTGGGCGCAGATACGCAGTATTTT
CASNLLGADTQYF